This TCR beta chain originates from a study of cytomegalovirus exposure and HLA in healthy donors. The PCR ran on 60 Vbeta and 13 Jbeta primers. Clones were read by immunoSEQ multiplex PCR, and TCRdb kept only the in-frame ones, dropping some. The sample carries 150,000 to 200,000 clones, around 84% recorded once. Sample: PBMCs. The source of this sequence is a woman aged 18-35 years in good health and CMV-seronegative.

CDR3 sequence reads: CASSSATDYGYTF. DNA of the CDR3: TGTGCCAGCAGCTCCGCCACGGACTATGGCTACACCTTC. The chain combines TRBV5-6 with TRBJ1-2; D is ambiguous. This CDR3 is 13 amino acids long. V lost 3 bases and J lost 3, with 9 bases in between. Germline V CDR1 and CDR2: SGHDT, YYEEEE. Full variable domain (outside the CDR3, taken from reference TRBV5-6 and TRBJ1-2): DAGVTQSPTHLIKTRGQQVTLRCSPKSGHDTVSWYQQALGQGPQFIFQYYEEEERQRGNFPDRFSGHQFPNYSSELNVNALLLGDSALYLCASSSATDYGYTFGSGTRLTVV.